This TCR beta chain stems from a study of tumor-infiltrating lymphocytes in primary liver carcinoma (dated by TCRdb to about 2017). Regarding the research as a whole: The five patients, three men and two women aged 30 to 69 years, had hepatocellular carcinoma (four) or combined HCC and intrahepatic cholangiocarcinoma (one). The five patients had tumors staged T1-T3 N0M0, with maximum diameters ranging from about 4.2 to 10 cm. TCRbeta repertoire sequencing covered 35 specimens from 5 patients: 25 tumor regions, 5 adjacent noncancerous liver tissues and 5 peripheral blood samples. Each sample produced roughly 3.5 to 8 million productive TCRbeta reads, and read depth showed no significant difference between tissue types. Technical replicate repertoires showed high reproducibility, with mean shared-clone rates about 0.86 and correlation coefficients above 0.98. The study combined TCRbeta repertoire sequencing, expression microarrays and whole-exome sequencing across five regions of each liver tumor, with adjacent normal tissue and blood.

To note about this clonotype: Its antigen is unknown. Its ends do not fully match the called genes, so a read error is possible.

Starting from 500 to 650 ng total RNA, TCRbeta-specific cDNA was produced by reverse transcription with a constant-region primer and ProtoScript II reverse transcriptase. The TCRbeta libraries were prepared through three rounds of nested multiplex PCR following a slightly modified ARM-PCR procedure. Each of the first two PCR rounds ran for around 10 cycles using multiplex TRBV1-TRBV30 forward primers together with a Cbeta reverse primer. Sample barcodes and Illumina adapters were added in a final 25-cycle PCR with Deep VentR polymerase. Amplicons of 200-500 bp were gel-purified with a QIAquick gel extraction kit before sequencing. TCRbeta amplicons were sequenced on an Illumina HiSeq 2500 with 250-bp paired-end reads. The authors' analysis ran thus. Trimmomatic v0.33 was used to quality-trim the reads, and FLASH v1.2.11 was used to merge paired reads so that full CDR3 sequences could be recovered. V, D and J germline segments were assigned to the rearranged TCRbeta sequences using MiGEC v1.2.1b. Clonotype statistics and Shannon-Wiener diversity indices were computed with VDJtools v1.0.0. Except for diversity analysis, only each sample's 250 most abundant clonotypes were used in subsequent analyses to reduce sampling bias. The public reads were run again by TCRdb, first through fastp at Q25 and then through MiXCR, and only productive beta chains were kept. Identical CDR3 protein sequences are pooled into one entry, listed with their most common genes and DNA. What appears here as the V and J calls and clone size reflects TCRdb's work, not the paper's. For this sample the table gives just under 95,000 distinct CDR3 sequences, of which less than 75% were detected only once. In total, the top ten clones hold roughly 27% of the sample.

Overall results and qualifications from the work: Comparison of CD4+ and CD8+ T cell repertoires was precluded by the use of bulk unsorted samples. Repertoire overlap was higher between tumor regions (mean around 35%) than tumor-adjacent (roughly 17%) or tumor-blood (approximately 14%) pairs, consistent with antigen-driven expansion. The top 250 clones made up a significantly larger repertoire fraction in tumors than in blood (p = 0.039). Only the TCR beta chain was sequenced, so true repertoire diversity is likely underestimated because unpaired alpha chains were not captured. Only five patients were included in the study, and the authors note that the findings should be validated in a larger study.

Spanning cysteine to phenylalanine, the CDR3 consists of 13 amino acids. Only the CDR3 part of the read is kept: 39 bases, read in frame from the first base. Via the germline V gene, CDR1 is SGHRS and CDR2 YFSETQ. Total RNA and DNA were co-extracted without cell sorting from approximately 20-30 mg of bulk tissue using the AllPrep DNA/RNA mini kit. Surgical resection was performed in China between 2015 and March 2016 on about 5 patients with histopathologically diagnosed primary liver carcinoma. Chronic HBV infection was present in the patients, and the patients were treatment-naive at sampling. Fresh tumor and adjacent tissue pieces were bisected; one half was stored in RNAlater at -80°C, the other sent for histology.

The sequenced sample consisted of tumor-adjacent normal liver tissue. The chain joins TRBV5-1 to TRBJ2-5, with TRBD2 matching 8 junction bases. The sequence was collected from a man aged 35-49 years with primary liver carcinoma and hepatitis B virus infection. The sequenced DNA is TGCGCCAGCAGCTCGGGACTAGAAGAGACCCGGTACTTC. Its translation is CASSSGLEETRYF.